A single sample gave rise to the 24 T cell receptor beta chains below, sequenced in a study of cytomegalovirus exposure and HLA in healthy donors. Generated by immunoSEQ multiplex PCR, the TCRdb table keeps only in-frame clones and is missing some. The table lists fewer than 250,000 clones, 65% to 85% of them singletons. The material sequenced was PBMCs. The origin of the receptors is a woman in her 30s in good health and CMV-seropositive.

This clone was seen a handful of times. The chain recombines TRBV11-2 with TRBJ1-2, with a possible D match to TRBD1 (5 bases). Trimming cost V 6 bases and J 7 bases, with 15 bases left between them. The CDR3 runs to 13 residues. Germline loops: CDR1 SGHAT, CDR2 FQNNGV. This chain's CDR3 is CASSFGRDGGYTF. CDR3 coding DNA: TGTGCCAGCAGTTTCGGCAGGGATGGTGGCTACACCTTC.

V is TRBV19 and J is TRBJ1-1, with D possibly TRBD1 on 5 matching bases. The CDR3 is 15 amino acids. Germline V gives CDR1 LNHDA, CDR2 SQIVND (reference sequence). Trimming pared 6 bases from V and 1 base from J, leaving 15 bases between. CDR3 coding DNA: TGTGCCAGTAGGGGGCTGGGCAGGTGGAACACTGAAGCTTTCTTT. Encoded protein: CASRGLGRWNTEAFF. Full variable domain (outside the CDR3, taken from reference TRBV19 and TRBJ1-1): DGGITQSPKYLFRKEGQNVTLSCEQNLNHDAMYWYRQDPGQGLRLIYYSQIVNDFQKGDIAEGYSVSREKKESFPLTVTSAQKNPTAFYLCASRGLGRWNTEAFFGQGTRLTVV.

Written as DNA, the CDR3 is TGTGCCAGCAGCCAAGACTCCGTGGGGGAGAACCATCAGCCCCAGCATTTT. Encoded protein: CASSQDSVGENHQPQHF. V usage is TRBV4-2 and J usage is TRBJ1-5, with D possibly matching TRBD1 (5 bases). V was pared by 0 bases and J by 5 bases, with 17 bases between. The CDR3 sequence is 17 residues long. CDR1 and CDR2 (germline): LGHNA, YNFKEQ.

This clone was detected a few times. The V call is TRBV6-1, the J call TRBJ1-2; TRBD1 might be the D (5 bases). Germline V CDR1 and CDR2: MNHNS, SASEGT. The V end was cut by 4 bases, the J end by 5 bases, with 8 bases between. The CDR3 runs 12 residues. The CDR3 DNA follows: TGTGCCAGCAGTGCAGGGCTTTATGGCTACACCTTC. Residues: CASSAGLYGYTF.

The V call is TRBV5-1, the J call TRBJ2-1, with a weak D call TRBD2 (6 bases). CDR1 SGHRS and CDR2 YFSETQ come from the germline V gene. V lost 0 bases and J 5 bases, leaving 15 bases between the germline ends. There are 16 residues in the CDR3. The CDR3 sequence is CASSLAVSGWDNEQFF. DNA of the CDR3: TGCGCCAGCAGCTTGGCTGTCAGCGGGTGGGACAATGAGCAGTTCTTC.

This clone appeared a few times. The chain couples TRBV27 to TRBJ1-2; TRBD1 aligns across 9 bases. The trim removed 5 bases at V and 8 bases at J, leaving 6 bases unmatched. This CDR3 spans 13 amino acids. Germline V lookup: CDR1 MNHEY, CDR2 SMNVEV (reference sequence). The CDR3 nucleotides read TGTGCCAGCAGTACGGGACAGGGAGACGGCTACACCTTC. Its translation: CASSTGQGDGYTF.

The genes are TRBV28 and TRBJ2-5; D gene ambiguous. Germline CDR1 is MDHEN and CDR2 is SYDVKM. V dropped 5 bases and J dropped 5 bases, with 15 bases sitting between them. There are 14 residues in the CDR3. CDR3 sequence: CASSPGSQRETQYF. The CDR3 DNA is TGTGCCAGCAGTCCTGGTTCCCAGAGGGAGACCCAGTACTTC.

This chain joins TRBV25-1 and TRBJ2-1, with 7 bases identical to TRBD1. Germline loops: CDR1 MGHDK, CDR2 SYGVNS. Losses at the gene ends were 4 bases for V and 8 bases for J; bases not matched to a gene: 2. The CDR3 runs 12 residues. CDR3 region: CASSVQGYEQFF. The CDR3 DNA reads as TGTGCCAGCAGTGTACAGGGGTATGAGCAGTTCTTC.

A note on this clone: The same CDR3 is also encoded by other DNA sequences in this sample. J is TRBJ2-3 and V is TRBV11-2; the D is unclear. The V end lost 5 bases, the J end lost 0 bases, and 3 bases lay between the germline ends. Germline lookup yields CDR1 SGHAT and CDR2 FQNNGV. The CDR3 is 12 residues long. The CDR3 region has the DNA TGTGCCAGCAGCCTTAGCACAGATACGCAGTATTTT. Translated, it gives CASSLSTDTQYF.

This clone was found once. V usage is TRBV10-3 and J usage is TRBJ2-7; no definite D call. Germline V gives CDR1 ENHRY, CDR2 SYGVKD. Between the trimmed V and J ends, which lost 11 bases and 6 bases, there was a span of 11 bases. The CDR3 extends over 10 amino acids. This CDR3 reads CAVAGSEQYF. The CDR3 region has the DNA TGTGCCGTCGCCGGAAGCGAGCAGTACTTC.

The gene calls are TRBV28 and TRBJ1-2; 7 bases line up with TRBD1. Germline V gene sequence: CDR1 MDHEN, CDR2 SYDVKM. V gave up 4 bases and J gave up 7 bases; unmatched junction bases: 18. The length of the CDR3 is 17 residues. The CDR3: CASSSLVKGGPWAGYTF. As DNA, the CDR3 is TGTGCCAGCAGTTCGCTAGTTAAAGGGGGCCCTTGGGCTGGCTACACCTTC.

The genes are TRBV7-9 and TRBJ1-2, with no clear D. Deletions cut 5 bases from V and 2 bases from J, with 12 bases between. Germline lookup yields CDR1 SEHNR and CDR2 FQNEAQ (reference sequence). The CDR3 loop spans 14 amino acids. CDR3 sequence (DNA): TGTGCCAGCAGCCCATCGACGGCAAACTATGGCTACACCTTC. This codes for CASSPSTANYGYTF.

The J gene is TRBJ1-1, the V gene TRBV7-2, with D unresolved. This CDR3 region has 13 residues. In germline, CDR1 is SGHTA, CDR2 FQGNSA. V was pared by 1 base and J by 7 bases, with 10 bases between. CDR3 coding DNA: TGTGCCAGCAGCTTAGGTAGCAGCCTTGAAGCTTTCTTT. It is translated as CASSLGSSLEAFF.

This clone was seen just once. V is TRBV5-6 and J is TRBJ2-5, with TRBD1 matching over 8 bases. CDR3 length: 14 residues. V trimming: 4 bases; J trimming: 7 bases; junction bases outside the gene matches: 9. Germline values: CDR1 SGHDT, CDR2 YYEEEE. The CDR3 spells CASSLDPGQATQYF. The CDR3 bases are TGTGCCAGCAGCCTAGACCCGGGACAGGCGACCCAGTACTTC.

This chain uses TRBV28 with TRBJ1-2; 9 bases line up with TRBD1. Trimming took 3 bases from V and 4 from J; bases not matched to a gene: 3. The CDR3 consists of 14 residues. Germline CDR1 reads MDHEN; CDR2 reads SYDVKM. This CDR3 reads CASSLGQGSYGYTF. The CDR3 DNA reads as TGTGCCAGCAGTTTGGGACAGGGATCCTATGGCTACACCTTC.

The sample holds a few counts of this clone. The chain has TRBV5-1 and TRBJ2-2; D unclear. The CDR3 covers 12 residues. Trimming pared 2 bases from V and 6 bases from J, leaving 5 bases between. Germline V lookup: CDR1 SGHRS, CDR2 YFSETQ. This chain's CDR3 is CASSFGAGELFF. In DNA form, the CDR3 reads TGCGCCAGCAGCTTTGGTGCCGGGGAGCTGTTTTTT.

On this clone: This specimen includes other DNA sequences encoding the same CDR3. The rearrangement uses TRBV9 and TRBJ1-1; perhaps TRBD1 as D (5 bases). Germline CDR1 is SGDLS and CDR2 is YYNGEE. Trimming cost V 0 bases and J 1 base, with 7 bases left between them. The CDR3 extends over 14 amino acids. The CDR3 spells CASSVVTANTEAFF. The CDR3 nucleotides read TGTGCCAGCAGCGTAGTGACAGCGAACACTGAAGCTTTCTTT. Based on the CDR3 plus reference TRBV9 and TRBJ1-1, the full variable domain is DSGVTQTPKHLITATGQRVTLRCSPRSGDLSVYWYQQSLDQGLQFLIQYYNGEERAKGNILERFSAQQFPDLHSELNLSSLELGDSALYFCASSVVTANTEAFFGQGTRLTVV.

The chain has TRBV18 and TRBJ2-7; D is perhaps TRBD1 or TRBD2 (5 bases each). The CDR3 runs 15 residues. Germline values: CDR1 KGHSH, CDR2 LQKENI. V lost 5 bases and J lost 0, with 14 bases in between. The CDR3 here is CASSSSLGPSYEQYF. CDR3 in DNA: TGTGCCAGCTCATCATCACTGGGACCCTCCTACGAGCAGTACTTC.

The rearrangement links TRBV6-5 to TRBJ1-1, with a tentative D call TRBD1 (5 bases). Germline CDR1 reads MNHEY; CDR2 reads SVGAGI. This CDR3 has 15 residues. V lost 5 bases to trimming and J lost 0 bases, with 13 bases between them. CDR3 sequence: CASSASGTMNTEAFF. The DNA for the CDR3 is TGTGCCAGCAGTGCGTCCGGGACCATGAACACTGAAGCTTTCTTT.

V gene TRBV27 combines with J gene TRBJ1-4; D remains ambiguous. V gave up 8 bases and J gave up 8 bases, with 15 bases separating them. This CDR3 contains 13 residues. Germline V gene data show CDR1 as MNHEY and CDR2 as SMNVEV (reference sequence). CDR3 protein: CASGPLGAEKLFF. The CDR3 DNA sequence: TGTGCCAGCGGACCCTTGGGCGCCGAAAAACTGTTTTTT.

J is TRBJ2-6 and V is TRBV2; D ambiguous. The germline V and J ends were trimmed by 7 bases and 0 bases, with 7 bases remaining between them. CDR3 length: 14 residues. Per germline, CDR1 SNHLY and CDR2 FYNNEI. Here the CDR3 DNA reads TGTGCCAGCAAAACAGACTCTGGGGCCAACGTCCTGACTTTC. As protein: CASKTDSGANVLTF.

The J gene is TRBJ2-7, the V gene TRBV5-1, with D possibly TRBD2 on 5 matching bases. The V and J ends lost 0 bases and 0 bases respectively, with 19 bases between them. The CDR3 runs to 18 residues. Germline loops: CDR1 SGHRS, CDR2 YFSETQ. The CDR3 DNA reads TGCGCCAGCAGCTTGGCGGGGAGTACCGGGCCTATCTCCTACGAGCAGTACTTC. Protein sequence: CASSLAGSTGPISYEQYF. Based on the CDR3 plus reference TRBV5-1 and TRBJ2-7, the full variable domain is KAGVTQTPRYLIKTRGQQVTLSCSPISGHRSVSWYQQTPGQGLQFLFEYFSETQRNKGNFPGRFSGRQFSNSRSEMNVSTLELGDSALYLCASSLAGSTGPISYEQYFGPGTRLTVT.

The CDR3 protein is CASSYSYIGRDTEAFF. The CDR3 DNA reads as TGTGCCAGCAGTTACTCGTACATAGGTAGGGACACTGAAGCTTTCTTT. V usage is TRBV6-5 and J usage is TRBJ1-1; no reliable D call. From germline, CDR1 is MNHEY and CDR2 SVGAGI. The CDR3 extends over 16 amino acids. The V gene lost 0 bases and the J gene lost 3 bases, with 14 bases spanning the gap.

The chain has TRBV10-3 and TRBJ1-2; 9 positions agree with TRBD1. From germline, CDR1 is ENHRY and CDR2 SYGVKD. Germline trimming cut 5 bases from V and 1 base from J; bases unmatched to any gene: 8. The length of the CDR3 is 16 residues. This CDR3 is CAISRTTGGSNYGYTF. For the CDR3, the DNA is TGTGCCATCAGTAGAACTACAGGGGGCAGTAACTATGGCTACACCTTC.